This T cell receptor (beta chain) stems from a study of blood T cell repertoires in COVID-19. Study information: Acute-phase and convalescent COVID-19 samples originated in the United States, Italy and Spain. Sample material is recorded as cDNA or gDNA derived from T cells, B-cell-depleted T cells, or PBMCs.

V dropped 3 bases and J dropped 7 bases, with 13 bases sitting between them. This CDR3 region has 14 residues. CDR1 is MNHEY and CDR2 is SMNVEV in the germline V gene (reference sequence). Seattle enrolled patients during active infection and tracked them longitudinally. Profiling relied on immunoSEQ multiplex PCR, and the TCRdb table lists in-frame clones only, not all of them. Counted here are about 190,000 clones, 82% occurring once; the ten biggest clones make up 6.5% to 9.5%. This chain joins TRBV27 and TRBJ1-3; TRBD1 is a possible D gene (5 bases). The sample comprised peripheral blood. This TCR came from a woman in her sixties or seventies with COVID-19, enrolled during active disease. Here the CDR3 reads CASSFKPGLNTIYF. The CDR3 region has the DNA TGTGCCAGCAGTTTTAAACCAGGGCTGAACACCATATATTTT.